This is a list of T cell receptor beta chains from one sample in a study of identical twins. TCRdb analysed the 5' RACE reads with MiXCR anew, one entry per CDR3 protein. The profile shows around 230,000 distinct CDR3 sequences, 6.5% of them singletons. These data were also reused for a study on T cells expressing NK-cell markers.

The sequenced material came from CD8+ T cells sorted from blood. These receptors were collected from a woman aged 18-29 years in good health. Each CDR3 is given with its conserved first and last residue. A D gene is named only where the DNA matches it firmly. Clone sizes are given selectively: once, few, many, or a class where the clone is expanded.

J gene	clone size	D gene	V gene	CDR3 DNA	CDR3 protein
TRBJ2-2	few	TRBD2	TRBV9	TGTGCCAGCAAGGAGCGGGAGGGCCATACCGGGGAGCTGTTTTTT	CASKEREGHTGELFF
TRBJ1-1	NA	NA	TRBV20-1	TGCAGTGCTAGAGCCTCCTCATGGGTTGAAGCTTTCTTT	CSARASSWVEAFF
TRBJ1-3	many	NA	TRBV7-8	TGTGCCAGCAGCCTAAAGGGACACCCCAGAAGCCGCTCTGGAAACACCATATATTTT	CASSLKGHPRSRSGNTIYF
TRBJ1-2	many	NA	TRBV7-6	TGTGCCAGCAGCGCTACAGCCAGGGGAGACTATGGCTACACCTTC	CASSATARGDYGYTF
TRBJ2-7	NA	NA	TRBV3-1	TGTGCCAGCAGCCAAGTTGGGGGGGCCTCCTACGAGCAGTACTTC	CASSQVGGASYEQYF
TRBJ2-7	few	NA	TRBV19	TGTGCCTCGGGGGTCCACACGGAGCAGTACTTC	CASGVHTEQYF
TRBJ2-2	NA	NA	TRBV7-9	TGTGCCAGCAGCTCGCCGTCCGCGGCCCTGAACACCGGGGAGCTGTTTTTT	CASSSPSAALNTGELFF
TRBJ2-7	NA	TRBD2	TRBV6-1	TGTGCCAGCAGTGAAGGGGAGGGAGGGGTCGAGCAGTACTTC	CASSEGEGGVEQYF
TRBJ1-1	many	NA	TRBV9	TGTGCCAGCAGCCCACGGGGCCTCACTGAAGCTTTCTTT	CASSPRGLTEAFF
TRBJ2-2	NA	NA	TRBV7-9	TGTGCCAGCACCGGGACTTCCACCGGGGAGCTGTTTTTT	CASTGTSTGELFF
TRBJ2-7	few	TRBD2	TRBV11-2	TGTGCCAGCAGGACGGGGGGTTACGAGCAGTACTTC	CASRTGGYEQYF
TRBJ2-2	many	NA	TRBV4-3	TGCGCCAGCAGCCCCTGGCGGGACCGGGTCACCGGGGAGCTGTTTTTT	CASSPWRDRVTGELFF
TRBJ2-1	NA	NA	TRBV10-2	TGCGCCAGCAGAACGACGGAGCAGTTCTTC	CASRTTEQFF
TRBJ2-1	many	NA	TRBV5-1	TGCGCCAGCAGCTTGGCATTTCGGGACACACACCCCAACAATGAGCAGTTCTTC	CASSLAFRDTHPNNEQFF
TRBJ2-1	NA	TRBD2	TRBV6-1	TGTGCCAGCAGGGGGGGGTGGGGGAAAACCTACAATGAGCAGTTCTTC	CASRGGWGKTYNEQFF
TRBJ2-7	few	NA	TRBV9	TGTGCCAGCAGCCCCCCAAACGGGGCAGCCTACGAGCAGTACTTC	CASSPPNGAAYEQYF